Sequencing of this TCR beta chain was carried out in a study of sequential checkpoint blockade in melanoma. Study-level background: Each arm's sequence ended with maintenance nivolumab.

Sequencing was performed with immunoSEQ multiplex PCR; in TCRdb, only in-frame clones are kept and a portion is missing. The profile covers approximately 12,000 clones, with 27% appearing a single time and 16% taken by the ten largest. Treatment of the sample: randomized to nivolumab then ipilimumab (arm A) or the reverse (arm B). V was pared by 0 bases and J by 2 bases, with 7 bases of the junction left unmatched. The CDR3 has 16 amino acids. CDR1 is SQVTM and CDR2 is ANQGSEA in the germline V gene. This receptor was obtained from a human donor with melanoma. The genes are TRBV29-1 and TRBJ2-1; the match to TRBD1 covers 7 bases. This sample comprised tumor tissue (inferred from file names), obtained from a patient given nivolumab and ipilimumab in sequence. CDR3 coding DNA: TGCAGCGTTGAAGAGAGGGGACAGCCCGCCTACAATGAGCAGTTCTTC. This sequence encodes CSVEERGQPAYNEQFF.